This section outlines one TCR beta chain sequence together with its context. Its antigen is currently unknown. These data are taken from a study of OX40 agonist ivuxolimab in advanced cancers. In the study overall: Intravenous ivuxolimab was administered to patients every 2 weeks at 0.01 to 10 mg/kg. Study-level findings and limits: Some nonresponders additionally presented with little normalized T-cell clonal expansion. CD4+ T cells averaged fewer expanded clones than CD8+ T cells. Within 6 weeks, CD4+ and CD8+ blood T cells expanded clonally at 0.1 to 3.0 mg/kg.

Clones were read by immunoSEQ multiplex PCR, and TCRdb kept only the in-frame ones, dropping some. The sample yields roughly 100,000 clones, 85% to 95% seen once. This CDR3 spans 15 amino acids. The sample consisted of CD4+ or CD8+ T cells sorted from blood, taken in a trial of the OX40 agonist ivuxolimab. The chain combines TRBV21-1 with TRBJ1-5. TRBV21-1 counts as a pseudogene. The source of this sequence is an adult with an advanced solid tumor such as melanoma, head and neck, liver or kidney cancer. CDR3 amino acids: CASSTSRKGIQPQHF. The CDR3 bases are TGTGCCAGCAGCACATCAAGGAAGGGTATTCAGCCCCAGCATTTT.